Listed here are 27 T cell receptor beta chains from one sample, sequenced in a study of T cell repertoires in cytomegalovirus infection (dated by TCRdb to between 2017 and 2020). Sequencing was performed on an Illumina HiSeq 1500. TCRdb cleaned the public reads at Q25 with fastp, built clones with MiXCR and kept in-frame beta chains. Every CDR3 protein is listed once, alongside the most common genes and DNA of its rows. Across this sample there are roughly 640,000 distinct CDR3 sequences, with 24% seen only once. Clones ranked in the top ten supply approximately 8% of the sample. The sequenced sample was CD8+ T cells from PBMCs. These receptors were collected from a human donor in good health (CMV status not recorded). Some clones in this sample may be carry-over from other donors' samples.

This clonotype occurred a few times. This sequence joins TRBV7-6 and TRBJ2-1, with TRBD1 matching 7 bases. Germline V lookup: CDR1 SGHVS, CDR2 FNYEAQ. Trimming cost V 2 bases and J 5 bases; bases outside gene matches: 12. The CDR3 is 17 amino acids. The DNA for the CDR3 is TGTGCCAGCAGCTTAATCCTAGGGGGCGGGCGGCACAATGAGCAGTTCTTC. Translating it yields CASSLILGGGRHNEQFF.

This clonotype was counted only a few times. The chain recombines TRBV27 with TRBJ2-3; 11 bases match TRBD2. Trimming took 4 bases from V and 2 from J; bases not matched to a gene: 8. Germline values: CDR1 MNHEY, CDR2 SMNVEV (reference sequence). The CDR3 length is 17 residues. CDR3 residues: CASSSHSGGANTDTQYF. In DNA, the CDR3 is TGTGCCAGCAGTTCCCATAGCGGGGGGGCCAACACAGATACGCAGTATTTT.

About this clonotype: This may be a read error, as it is one base from a much larger clone. The chain uses TRBV25-1 and TRBJ2-5; the match to TRBD2 covers 11 bases. CDR1 is MGHDK, CDR2 SYGVNS, per germline. The length of the CDR3 is 20 residues. With 1 base clipped from V and 2 bases from J, the junction kept 15 bases outside the gene matches. The CDR3 sequence: CASSESRPHLLAGEQETQYF. Written as DNA, the CDR3 is TGTGCCAGCAGTGAATCGCGCCCCCACTTACTAGCGGGGGAACAAGAGACCCAGTACTTC.

This chain uses TRBV6-6 with TRBJ2-7; TRBD2 matches 9 bases. The CDR3 is 16 residues long. Germline assignment: CDR1 MNHNY and CDR2 SVGAGI (reference sequence). The trim removed 0 bases at V and 3 bases at J, leaving 6 bases unmatched. DNA of the CDR3: TGTGCCAGCAGTTACTCTGTCGGACTAGCGAACTACGAGCAGTACTTC. Protein: CASSYSVGLANYEQYF.

The genes are TRBV10-3 and TRBJ1-2, with D tentatively TRBD1 (5 bases). V was shortened by 7 bases and J by 3 bases, with 21 bases between the two germline ends. This CDR3 region has 16 residues. The germline gives CDR1 ENHRY, CDR2 SYGVKD. The CDR3 loop reads CAITVGGGDQDYGYTF. The DNA for the CDR3 is TGTGCCATCACGGTTGGAGGAGGGGACCAGGACTATGGCTACACCTTC.

This clonotype came up a few times. V and J are TRBV7-9 and TRBJ1-2, with TRBD1 identical over 9 bases. Trimming removed 2 bases from V and 1 base from J; junction bases left unmatched: 2. Per the germline V gene, CDR1 is SEHNR and CDR2 is FQNEAQ (reference sequence). The CDR3 loop spans 15 amino acids. The DNA for the CDR3 is TGTGCCAGCAGCTTACGGACAGGGGTTAACTATGGCTACACCTTC. As protein: CASSLRTGVNYGYTF.

The table lists this clonotype with many counts. The chain carries TRBV7-2 and TRBJ2-7, with a tentative D call TRBD2 (5 bases). The germline CDR1 and CDR2 sequences are SGHTA and FQGNSA. The V end lost 5 bases, the J end lost 3 bases, and 8 bases lay between the germline ends. The CDR3 is made up of 12 amino acids. The CDR3 coding sequence is TGTGCCAGCAGCCGGAGCGGCTACGAGCAGTACTTC. Its translation is CASSRSGYEQYF.

This clonotype came up a few times. The rearrangement joins TRBV29-1 to TRBJ2-3; no firm D call. This CDR3 contains 15 residues. With 4 bases removed from V and 2 bases from J, the gap between germline ends came to 16 bases. CDR1 is SQVTM, CDR2 ANQGSEA, per germline. DNA for the CDR3: TGCAGCGTTGGACCCGAACTGCACTACACAGATACGCAGTATTTT. It codes for CSVGPELHYTDTQYF.

For this clonotype: This clone may be a read error of a much larger clone one base away. The rearrangement links TRBV4-1 to TRBJ2-2; 8 bases are a match to TRBD2. The germline V gene has CDR1 MGHRA and CDR2 YSYEKL. The CDR3 contains 18 residues. CDR3 protein: CASSQADGGAIDTEELFF. The CDR3 nucleotides are TGCGCCAGCAGCCAAGCCGACGGGGGGGCCATTGACACCGAGGAGCTGTTTTTT.

This clonotype came up a few times. The chain combines TRBV7-8 with TRBJ2-1; 7 bases are shared with TRBD2. Germline values: CDR1 SGHVS, CDR2 FQNEAQ. The CDR3 has 14 amino acids. Trimming cost V 5 bases and J 6 bases; bases outside gene matches: 7. The CDR3 is CASSAGGTINEQFF. In nucleotides, the CDR3 is TGTGCCAGCAGCGCCGGGGGGACCATCAATGAGCAGTTCTTC.

This clonotype was counted a few times. This chain links TRBV14 with TRBJ2-2; D might be TRBD1 (6 bases). The CDR3 has 13 amino acids. From germline, CDR1 is SGHDN and CDR2 FVKESK. V lost 5 bases to trimming and J lost 7 bases, with 11 bases between them. The CDR3 nucleotides read TGTGCCAGCAGCTTCACAGGGATCGGGGAGCTGTTTTTT. Translation: CASSFTGIGELFF.

The genes are TRBV29-1 and TRBJ1-3; tentative D call: TRBD1 (5 bases). From germline, CDR1 is SQVTM and CDR2 ANQGSEA. V lost 4 bases and J 2 bases, leaving 9 bases between the germline ends. The CDR3 totals 13 residues. In DNA form, the CDR3 reads TGCAGCGTTGGGGGCCGAGCTGGAAACACCATATATTTT. This codes for CSVGGRAGNTIYF.

There are a few counts of this clonotype. Here the CDR3 reads CATPSDRVKNGYTF. As DNA, the CDR3 is TGTGCCACCCCGTCGGACAGGGTGAAGAATGGCTACACCTTC. This chain connects TRBV6-2 or TRBV6-3 to TRBJ1-2; 8 bases are a match to TRBD1. Germline CDR1 is MNHEY and CDR2 is SVGEGT. V shed 10 bases and J 6 bases; nucleotides not matched to a gene: 13. This CDR3 has 14 residues.

This clonotype showed up just a few times. The chain employs TRBV6-2 or TRBV6-3 and TRBJ2-7; TRBD1 agrees at 10 bases. CDR1 and CDR2 from the germline V gene are MNHEY and SVGEGT. The CDR3 extends over 13 amino acids. V dropped 5 bases and J dropped 6; count of bases not matched to a gene: 4. CDR3 sequence (DNA): TGTGCCAGCAGTGAGAGGACAGGGGGCGAGCAGTACGTC. It codes for CASSERTGGEQYV.

CDR3: CASDLLEGRGTGELFF. DNA of the CDR3: TGTGCCAGCGACCTCCTTGAGGGCAGAGGTACCGGGGAGCTGTTTTTT. This sequence joins TRBV5-5 and TRBJ2-2, with D maybe TRBD2 (5 bases). V was trimmed by 7 bases and J by 5 bases, leaving 21 bases between them. This CDR3 region has 16 residues. Germline CDR1 SGHKS, CDR2 YYEKEE (reference sequence). The whole variable domain, remainder taken from reference TRBV5-5 and TRBJ2-2, is DAGVTQSPTHLIKTRGQQVTLRCSPISGHKSVSWYQQVLGQGPQFIFQYYEKEERGRGNFPDRFSARQFPNYSSELNVNALLLGDSALYLCASDLLEGRGTGELFFGEGSRLTVL.

The gene calls are TRBV2 and TRBJ1-2; D gene ambiguous. Trimming took off 3 bases at V and 2 bases at J, with 19 bases between the two ends. The CDR3 totals 17 residues. Germline V lookup: CDR1 SNHLY, CDR2 FYNNEI. The CDR3 region has the DNA TGTGCCAGCAGTGAGAACCTCATGGGCACAGCGAACTATGGCTACACCTTC. Translated: CASSENLMGTANYGYTF.

This clonotype was seen a handful of times. The chain recombines TRBV4-1 with TRBJ2-1; 7 bases agree with TRBD2. J gave up 6 bases and V 4 bases, and 15 bases lay outside the gene matches. The CDR3 contains 17 residues. Germline CDR1 is MGHRA and CDR2 is YSYEKL. The CDR3 nucleotides read TGCGCCAGCAGCCGGGAGGGGAGCGGGGTTCCCTTCAATGAGCAGTTCTTC. It is translated as CASSREGSGVPFNEQFF.

This chain joins TRBV7-9 and TRBJ2-7, with D possibly matching TRBD1 (5 bases). Germline-derived CDR1 and CDR2 are SEHNR and FQNEAQ (reference sequence). Trimming pared 0 bases from V and 5 bases from J, leaving 11 bases between. This CDR3 contains 14 residues. CDR3 protein: CASSLALRADEQYF. In nucleotides, the CDR3 is TGTGCCAGCAGCTTAGCGCTCAGGGCGGACGAGCAGTACTTC.

This clonotype occurred a few times. The chain is built from TRBV6-9 and TRBJ2-3, with D perhaps TRBD1 or TRBD2 (5 bases each). Germline lookup yields CDR1 MNHGY and CDR2 SVAAGI. The CDR3 loop spans 16 amino acids. Trimming shortened V by 4 bases and J by 0 bases, and 14 bases separated the two germline ends. In DNA form, the CDR3 reads TGTGCCAGCAGTTTATGGGACGGAAGAAGCACAGATACGCAGTATTTT. Its protein is CASSLWDGRSTDTQYF.

This clonotype has a handful of counts. The chain couples TRBV19 to TRBJ1-1; D perhaps matches TRBD1 (6 bases). The CDR3 totals 14 residues. The germline V and J ends were trimmed by 4 bases and 0 bases, with 9 bases remaining between them. The germline gives CDR1 LNHDA, CDR2 SQIVND (reference sequence). The CDR3 nucleotides are TGTGCCAGTAGTAGGACAGTAATGAACACTGAAGCTTTCTTT. It codes for CASSRTVMNTEAFF.

This clonotype turned up a few times. The V gene is TRBV10-2, the J gene TRBJ2-7; perhaps TRBD1 as D (5 bases). The CDR3 runs to 14 residues. V was shortened by 2 bases and J by 5 bases, with 13 bases between the two germline ends. The V gene's germline CDR1 is WSHSY and CDR2 SAAADI. DNA of the CDR3: TGCGCCAGCAGTGAGACGGGCAGGGCTAACGAGCAGTACGTC. It codes for CASSETGRANEQYV.

The table lists this clonotype with many counts. The CDR3 loop reads CASSLEGMETQYF. The CDR3, as DNA: TGTGCCAGCAGCTTAGAGGGAATGGAGACCCAGTACTTC. The chain has TRBV7-9 and TRBJ2-5; D is ambiguous. The CDR3 spans 13 residues. CDR1 and CDR2 (germline): SEHNR, FQNEAQ (reference sequence). Trimming removed 1 base at V and 5 bases at J, with 8 bases between. Based on the CDR3 plus reference TRBV7-9 and TRBJ2-5, the full variable domain is DTGVSQNPRHKITKRGQNVTFRCDPISEHNRLYWYRQTLGQGPEFLTYFQNEAQLEKSRLLSDRFSAERPKGSFSTLEIQRTEQGDSAMYLCASSLEGMETQYFGPGTRLLVL.

This clonotype was seen a handful of times. This sequence joins TRBV7-9 and TRBJ1-1, with a tentative D call TRBD1 (5 bases). V gave up 5 bases and J gave up 4 bases, with 26 bases separating them. The CDR3 has 18 residues. Looked up from germline, CDR1 is SEHNR and CDR2 is FQNEAQ (reference sequence). In nucleotides, the CDR3 is TGTGCCAGCAGCCATCCTTCGGGCAGGGAGGGTTTTGGCACTGAAGCTTTCTTT. It codes for CASSHPSGREGFGTEAFF.

Only a few counts were recorded for this clonotype. The V call is TRBV7-9, the J call TRBJ2-3; D might be TRBD1 (5 bases). Germline CDR1 reads SEHNR; CDR2 reads FQNEAQ (reference sequence). V was cut by 9 bases and J by 1 base, with 11 bases left in between. The CDR3 loop spans 13 amino acids. The CDR3 coding sequence is TGTGCCAGGGAACAGGTCGGCACAGATACGCAGTATTTT. This encodes CAREQVGTDTQYF.

This clonotype has a handful of counts. The rearrangement joins TRBV24-1 to TRBJ1-1; D call uncertain. The CDR3 runs 15 residues. V lost 4 bases and J lost 7, with 18 bases in between. Germline CDR1 KGHDR, CDR2 SFDVKD. CDR3 residues: CATSEDSGTPNEAFF. In DNA form, the CDR3 reads TGTGCCACCAGTGAAGATTCAGGAACACCTAATGAAGCTTTCTTT.

This clonotype has just one count. This chain joins TRBV3-1 and TRBJ2-5, with 9 positions matching TRBD2. Germline V gene sequence: CDR1 LGHDT, CDR2 YNNKEL (reference sequence). V trimming: 0 bases; J trimming: 3 bases; junction bases outside the gene matches: 5. The CDR3 consists of 16 residues. The CDR3 loop reads CASSQEGGGVKETQYF. The CDR3 DNA follows: TGTGCCAGCAGCCAAGAGGGCGGGGGGGTAAAAGAGACCCAGTACTTC.

The chain links TRBV6-2 or TRBV6-3 to TRBJ2-1, with a weak D call TRBD1 (5 bases). Germline values: CDR1 MNHEY, CDR2 SVGEGT. This CDR3 has 18 amino acids. V shed 3 bases and J shed 0 bases, with 18 bases lying between them. The CDR3 reads CASSYLVLADNSYNEQFF. CDR3 sequence (DNA): TGTGCCAGCAGTTATCTTGTACTGGCGGACAACTCCTACAATGAGCAGTTCTTC.